This entry lists 32 T cell receptor beta chains sequenced from one sample in a study of blood T cell repertoires in COVID-19. Repertoires were generated with immunoSEQ multiplex PCR, while TCRdb's copy carries only in-frame clones and drops some. This sample has approximately 52,000 clones; 90% occur once, and the top ten carry about 2.9%. The sample consisted of peripheral blood. The origin of the receptors is a human donor in a cohort sampled during active COVID-19.

There are a few counts of this clone. This chain uses TRBV11-2 with TRBJ1-1; 9 bases line up with TRBD1. V trimming: 4 bases; J trimming: 4 bases; junction bases outside the gene matches: 7. Germline loops: CDR1 SGHAT, CDR2 FQNNGV. The CDR3 totals 15 residues. CDR3 residues: CASSSRDRVGTEAFF. The CDR3 nucleotides read TGTGCCAGCAGCTCCCGGGACAGGGTTGGCACTGAAGCTTTCTTT.

This rearrangement joins TRBV27 to TRBJ2-1; D gene unclear. CDR3 length equals 14 residues. CDR1 and CDR2 from the germline V gene are MNHEY and SMNVEV (reference sequence). V dropped 3 bases and J dropped 9 bases, with 15 bases sitting between them. The chain's CDR3 is CASSLQSRFGEQFF. In DNA, the CDR3 is TGTGCCAGCAGTTTGCAATCCAGATTTGGTGAGCAGTTCTTC.

This chain links TRBV28 with TRBJ2-2, with TRBD2 matching 8 bases. Germline V gene lookup returns CDR1 MDHEN and CDR2 SYDVKM. This CDR3 spans 15 amino acids. V lost 6 bases and J lost 6; bases outside the gene matches: 9. CDR3 protein: CASRVGTSNAGELFF. DNA of the CDR3: TGTGCCAGCAGGGTCGGGACTAGTAACGCCGGGGAGCTGTTTTTT.

The chain joins TRBV25-1 to TRBJ1-2; D uncertain. There are 13 residues in the CDR3. In germline, CDR1 is MGHDK, CDR2 SYGVNS. The V and J ends lost 4 bases and 5 bases respectively, with 11 bases between them. CDR3 amino acids: CASSGLALYGYTF. The CDR3 DNA reads TGTGCCAGCAGTGGCCTTGCCCTATATGGCTACACCTTC.

J is TRBJ2-7 and V is TRBV27; D uncertain. CDR1 and CDR2 from the germline V gene are MNHEY and SMNVEV (reference sequence). The length of the CDR3 is 13 residues. V was cut by 3 bases and J by 1 base, with 7 bases left in between. The CDR3 nucleotides read TGTGCCAGCAGTTTTCGCGTTTCCTACGAGCAGTACTTC. Translating gives CASSFRVSYEQYF.

The rearrangement links TRBV5-1 to TRBJ1-1; 10 bases agree with TRBD1. From germline, CDR1 is SGHRS and CDR2 YFSETQ. Unmatched junction bases numbered 1, after V lost 4 bases and J lost 1 base. The CDR3 runs to 14 residues. CDR3 coding DNA: TGCGCCAGCAGCGGGGACAGGGGGAACACTGAAGCTTTCTTT. It codes for CASSGDRGNTEAFF.

The gene calls are TRBV11-2 and TRBJ1-2, with TRBD1 matching over 11 bases. The CDR3 length is 14 residues. The germline CDR1 and CDR2 sequences are SGHAT and FQNNGV. Germline trimming cut 5 bases from V and 7 bases from J; bases unmatched to any gene: 6. The CDR3, as DNA: TGTGCCAGCAGCGTCGGACAGGGGGCTCTTGGCTACACCTTC. Translation gives CASSVGQGALGYTF.

V usage is TRBV27 and J usage is TRBJ2-1; possibly TRBD1 for D (6 bases). The CDR3 spans 15 residues. V was shortened by 6 bases and J by 0 bases, with 12 bases between the two germline ends. Per germline, CDR1 MNHEY and CDR2 SMNVEV (reference sequence). CDR3 loop: CASRQGRSSYNEQFF. The CDR3 DNA reads TGTGCCAGCAGACAGGGTAGGAGCTCCTACAATGAGCAGTTCTTC.

This chain joins TRBV29-1 and TRBJ1-3; 11 bases align to TRBD1. After removal of 6 bases from V and 3 bases from J, the junction contained 1 base not matched to a gene. This CDR3 spans 13 amino acids. Looked up from germline, CDR1 is SQVTM and CDR2 is ANQGSEA. The chain's CDR3 is CSVGTGGGNTIYF. CDR3 sequence (DNA): TGCAGCGTGGGGACAGGGGGTGGAAACACCATATATTTT. The full variable domain, completed using reference TRBV29-1 and TRBJ1-3, is SAVISQKPSRDICQRGTSLTIQCQVDSQVTMMFWYRQQPGQSLTLIATANQGSEATYESGFVIDKFPISRPNLTFSTLTVSNMSPEDSSIYLCSVGTGGGNTIYFGEGSWLTVV.

The gene calls are TRBV11-1 and TRBJ2-3; D call uncertain. V dropped 4 bases and J dropped 2 bases, with 10 bases sitting between them. The V gene's germline CDR1 is SGHAT and CDR2 FQDESV (reference sequence). The CDR3 has 14 residues. As DNA, the CDR3 is TGTGCCAGCAGCTCCAGGTCTTTCACAGATACGCAGTATTTT. Amino acid sequence: CASSSRSFTDTQYF.

The genes are TRBV19 and TRBJ1-1; tentatively, D is TRBD1 (6 bases). There are 15 residues in the CDR3. Looked up from germline, CDR1 is LNHDA and CDR2 is SQIVND (reference sequence). Trimming shortened V by 2 bases and J by 2 bases, and 12 bases separated the two germline ends. CDR3 bases: TGTGCCAGTAGTATAATAACAGGGCGTAACACTGAAGCTTTCTTT. As protein: CASSIITGRNTEAFF.

The CDR3 region has the DNA TGTGCCAGTAGTATAGAGACAGGTTCGGGTACGCAGTATTTT. As protein: CASSIETGSGTQYF. The chain couples TRBV19 to TRBJ2-3, with D possibly TRBD1 on 6 matching bases. In germline, CDR1 is LNHDA, CDR2 SQIVND (reference sequence). This CDR3 is 14 amino acids long. Trimming took off 0 bases at V and 8 bases at J, with 12 bases between the two ends.

This chain joins TRBV14 and TRBJ2-7; 10 bases map to TRBD2. This CDR3 spans 18 amino acids. J gave up 7 bases and V 3 bases, and 18 bases lay outside the gene matches. Germline CDR1 SGHDN, CDR2 FVKESK. In DNA form, the CDR3 reads TGTGCCAGCAGCCAGGGACAAGGAGCGGGAGGGAATACGTTGGAGCAGTACTTC. As protein: CASSQGQGAGGNTLEQYF. Full variable domain (remainder filled in from reference TRBV14 and TRBJ2-7): EAGVTQFPSHSVIEKGQTVTLRCDPISGHDNLYWYRRVMGKEIKFLLHFVKESKQDESGMPNNRFLAERTGGTYSTLKVQPAELEDSGVYFCASSQGQGAGGNTLEQYFGPGTRLTVT.

The chain links TRBV3-1 (or the pseudogene TRBV3-2) to TRBJ2-1, with D possibly being TRBD2 (5 bases). The germline gives CDR1 LGHDT, CDR2 YNNKEL (reference sequence). This CDR3 is built from 15 residues. Trimming cost V 8 bases and J 0 bases, with 14 bases left between them. In DNA, the CDR3 is TGTGCCAGCGGAGGTGGAGGCAGCTCCTACAATGAGCAGTTCTTC. The encoded protein is CASGGGGSSYNEQFF.

The sample holds one count of this clone. The chain recombines TRBV2 with TRBJ2-5, with TRBD1 matching 9 bases. The CDR3 runs 18 residues. The V gene's germline CDR1 is SNHLY and CDR2 FYNNEI. The J segment lost 4 bases and the V segment lost 0 bases, leaving 12 bases of the junction unmatched. The CDR3 nucleotides are TGTGCCAGCAGTGAAGCGCTTCCGGTGGGACAGGGTCGAGAGACCCAGTACTTC. Translated, it gives CASSEALPVGQGRETQYF.

The chain couples TRBV2 to TRBJ2-2; no firm D call. Germline assignment: CDR1 SNHLY and CDR2 FYNNEI. The CDR3 contains 11 residues. Trimming cost V 5 bases and J 6 bases, with 4 bases left between them. CDR3 sequence reads: CASSRAGELFF. The CDR3 DNA follows: TGTGCCAGCAGTCGCGCCGGGGAGCTGTTTTTT.

The chain recombines TRBV28 with TRBJ2-2; TRBD2 matches 9 bases. Trimming at V came to 7 bases and at J to 2 bases, leaving 5 bases not matched to a gene. CDR1 and CDR2 from the germline V gene are MDHEN and SYDVKM. CDR3 length equals 15 residues. The CDR3 is CASKLAGLNTGELFF. In nucleotides, the CDR3 is TGTGCCAGCAAGCTAGCGGGACTAAACACCGGGGAGCTGTTTTTT.

This clone was counted a single time. CDR3 nucleotide sequence: TGTGCCAGCAGCAAAGCTCGGGACAGGGAAGCCGAGCAGTACTTC. Its protein product is CASSKARDREAEQYF. The genes are TRBV21-1 and TRBJ2-7; the DNA was not used to check the table's D call, TRBD1. TRBV21-1 is a known pseudogene. The CDR3 is made up of 15 amino acids.

The rearrangement uses TRBV6-5 and TRBJ2-3, with D perhaps TRBD1 (6 bases). This CDR3 region has 15 residues. CDR1 and CDR2 from the germline V gene are MNHEY and SVGAGI. With 4 bases removed from V and 0 bases from J, the gap between germline ends came to 11 bases. CDR3 coding DNA: TGTGCCAGCAGTTCGACAGGCACTAGCACAGATACGCAGTATTTT. This gives the protein CASSSTGTSTDTQYF.

The V and J genes are TRBV11-2 and TRBJ2-1, with TRBD1 identical over 7 bases. V lost 4 bases and J lost 9; bases outside the gene matches: 6. Germline CDR1 SGHAT, CDR2 FQNNGV. This CDR3 region has 13 residues. The CDR3 nucleotides read TGTGCCAGCAGCTCCCGACAGGGCGGTGAGCAGTTCTTC. Encoded protein: CASSSRQGGEQFF.

This clone was detected only once. The gene calls are TRBV19 and TRBJ1-4; 10 bases are shared with TRBD1. CDR3 size: 14 residues. Germline CDR1 LNHDA, CDR2 SQIVND (reference sequence). V lost 8 bases and J lost 7; bases outside the gene matches: 7. CDR3 in amino acids: CASFPGQGSEKLFF. CDR3 nucleotide sequence: TGTGCCAGTTTCCCGGGACAGGGGAGTGAAAAACTGTTTTTT.

The V call is TRBV27, the J call TRBJ1-3, with D uncertain. In germline, CDR1 is MNHEY, CDR2 SMNVEV (reference sequence). V dropped 5 bases and J dropped 0 bases, with 14 bases sitting between them. The CDR3 runs to 16 residues. CDR3 bases: TGTGCCAGCAGTCCATGGTTTGAGTACTCTGGAAACACCATATATTTT. As protein: CASSPWFEYSGNTIYF.

About this clone: The junction departs from the called germline gene at one end, perhaps through a read error. This sequence joins TRBV7-7 and TRBJ1-6; 10 bases are a match to TRBD1. Germline CDR1 and CDR2: SSHAT and FNYEAQ (reference sequence). There are 20 residues in the CDR3. The CDR3 DNA sequence: TGTGCTAGCAGCTCCACCTCCTCGGGAGACAGGGGGCCTTTGAATTCACCCCTCCACTTT. Translating gives CASSSTSSGDRGPLNSPLHF.

V and J are TRBV10-3 and TRBJ1-3; D unresolved. V gave up 4 bases and J gave up 0 bases, with 4 bases separating them. Per the germline V gene, CDR1 is ENHRY and CDR2 is SYGVKD. There are 13 residues in the CDR3. CDR3 DNA: TGTGCCATCAGTGCCTCCTCTGGAAACACCATATATTTT. It translates to CAISASSGNTIYF.

CDR3 DNA: TGTGCCAGCAGCTTGACGGCATTGCGGTGGAACACTGAAGCTTTCTTT. Protein: CASSLTALRWNTEAFF. The chain joins TRBV5-5 to TRBJ1-1; D remains ambiguous. The CDR3 runs 16 residues. CDR1 and CDR2 (germline): SGHKS, YYEKEE (reference sequence). V lost 1 base and J 1 base, leaving 14 bases between the germline ends. The full variable domain, rest sourced from reference TRBV5-5 and TRBJ1-1, is DAGVTQSPTHLIKTRGQQVTLRCSPISGHKSVSWYQQVLGQGPQFIFQYYEKEERGRGNFPDRFSARQFPNYSSELNVNALLLGDSALYLCASSLTALRWNTEAFFGQGTRLTVV.

The chain has TRBV2 and TRBJ2-2; no reliable D call. Trimming stripped 11 bases from V and 6 bases from J, with 7 bases between. Germline values: CDR1 SNHLY, CDR2 FYNNEI. This CDR3 has 10 amino acids. In nucleotides, the CDR3 is TGTGCCGTAGGAGCCGGGGAGCTGTTTTTT. This sequence encodes CAVGAGELFF.

This CDR3 is CASSEALGANVLTF. The CDR3 DNA sequence: TGTGCCAGCAGTGAAGCGCTAGGGGCCAACGTCCTGACTTTC. V is TRBV6-1 and J is TRBJ2-6, with D unclear. CDR3 length: 14 amino acids. Deletions cut 0 bases from V and 4 bases from J, with 4 bases between. Germline assignment: CDR1 MNHNS and CDR2 SASEGT.

This chain uses TRBV10-3 with TRBJ2-1; 9 bases are a match to TRBD1. With 4 bases clipped from V and 7 bases from J, the junction kept 5 bases outside the gene matches. The length of the CDR3 is 14 residues. From germline, CDR1 is ENHRY and CDR2 SYGVKD. The CDR3 here is CAISGGTGLNEQFF. The CDR3 bases are TGTGCCATCAGTGGGGGGACAGGGTTAAATGAGCAGTTCTTC.

V and J are TRBV5-1 and TRBJ2-1; 9 bases align to TRBD2. V shed 5 bases and J 8 bases; nucleotides not matched to a gene: 5. The germline gives CDR1 SGHRS, CDR2 YFSETQ. CDR3 length: 13 amino acids. In DNA, the CDR3 is TGCGCCAGCAGTAGCGGGAGCCCGGATGAGCAGTTCTTC. Translating gives CASSSGSPDEQFF. The full variable domain, completed using reference TRBV5-1 and TRBJ2-1, is KAGVTQTPRYLIKTRGQQVTLSCSPISGHRSVSWYQQTPGQGLQFLFEYFSETQRNKGNFPGRFSGRQFSNSRSEMNVSTLELGDSALYLCASSSGSPDEQFFGPGTRLTVL.

This chain uses TRBV3-1 (or the pseudogene TRBV3-2) with TRBJ2-7, with D unresolved. The CDR3 covers 14 residues. In germline, CDR1 is LGHDT, CDR2 YNNKEL (reference sequence). Deletions cut 1 base from V and 1 base from J, with 8 bases between. CDR3: CASSQGGVSYEQYF. The CDR3 DNA follows: TGTGCCAGCAGCCAAGGAGGAGTATCCTACGAGCAGTACTTC.

The gene calls are TRBV28 and TRBJ1-4; 8 bases are a match to TRBD1. From germline, CDR1 is MDHEN and CDR2 SYDVKM. The CDR3 runs to 14 residues. The trim removed 4 bases at V and 8 bases at J, leaving 6 bases unmatched. The CDR3 region has the DNA TGTGCCAGCAGTTCGGGGGACAGGTACGAAAAACTGTTTTTT. The encoded protein is CASSSGDRYEKLFF.

This chain connects TRBV27 to TRBJ2-7; 9 bases map to TRBD2. This CDR3 comprises 16 residues. The V segment lost 4 bases and the J segment 6 bases; nucleotides outside the gene matches: 13. Germline CDR1 is MNHEY and CDR2 is SMNVEV (reference sequence). The CDR3 DNA reads TGTGCCAGCAGTTCGGCGCGGGGACTAGCTCTAGGCGAGCAGTACTTC. Protein: CASSSARGLALGEQYF.